This T cell receptor beta chain was observed in a study of neurological immune-mediated disorders. This clonotype was found many times. Its cognate antigen is unknown. This CDR3 is built from 14 residues. The germline gives CDR1 SGHRS, CDR2 YFSETQ. V lost 0 bases to trimming and J lost 5 bases, with 8 bases between them. Findings and caveats of the study: The multiple sclerosis repertoire cluster lacked an association with any feature, whether clinical or MRI.

Template-switch 5'RACE cDNA synthesis added a 10-nucleotide unique molecular identifier. TCRdb itself ran the 5' RACE reads through MiXCR, one entry per CDR3 protein. Of about 120,000 distinct CDR3 sequences in the sample, roughly 3.2% were seen once. V gene TRBV5-1 combines with J gene TRBJ1-4; D unresolved. This sequence originates from a woman between 25 and 40 years old with multiple sclerosis. Sequencing was carried out using PBMCs. CDR3: CASSLGTRNEKLFF. CDR3 bases: TGCGCCAGCAGCTTGGGCACCCGGAATGAAAAACTGTTTTTT.